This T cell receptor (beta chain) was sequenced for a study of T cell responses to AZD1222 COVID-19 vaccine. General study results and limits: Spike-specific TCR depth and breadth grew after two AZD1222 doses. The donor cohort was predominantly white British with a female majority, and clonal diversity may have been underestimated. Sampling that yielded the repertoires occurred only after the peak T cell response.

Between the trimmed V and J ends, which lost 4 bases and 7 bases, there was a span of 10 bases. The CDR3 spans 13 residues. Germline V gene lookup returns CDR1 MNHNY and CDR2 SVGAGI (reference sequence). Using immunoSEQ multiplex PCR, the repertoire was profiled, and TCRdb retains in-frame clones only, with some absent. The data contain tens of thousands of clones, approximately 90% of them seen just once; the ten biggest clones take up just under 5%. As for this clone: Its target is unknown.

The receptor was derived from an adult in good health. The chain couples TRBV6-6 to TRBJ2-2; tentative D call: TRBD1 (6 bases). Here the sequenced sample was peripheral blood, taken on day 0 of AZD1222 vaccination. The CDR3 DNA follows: TGTGCCAGCAGTTGGCAGGGGCTCGGGGAGCTGTTTTTT. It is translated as CASSWQGLGELFF.